This entry is about one T cell receptor beta chain. The data were obtained in a study of T cell responses to AZD1222 COVID-19 vaccine. CDR3 length: 14 amino acids. Germline CDR1 and CDR2: MNHEY and SVGAGI. The junction had 6 bases not matched to a gene; V was cut back by 8 bases and J by 1 base. Sequencing used immunoSEQ multiplex PCR; TCRdb keeps in-frame clones, though not all of them. The sample shows roughly 200,000 clones, 85% to 95% of them seen only once. The sample in question was peripheral blood, obtained on day 0 of AZD1222 vaccination. The clonotype was recovered from an adult in good health. V is TRBV6-5 and J is TRBJ1-1; the match to TRBD1 covers 8 bases. The DNA for the CDR3 is TGTGCCAGCCAAGACAGGGGATGGAACACTGAAGCTTTCTTT. Encoded protein: CASQDRGWNTEAFF.